Listed below are T cell receptor beta chains from one sample, sequenced in a study of T cell changes during pregnancy in multiple sclerosis. TCRdb's copy holds only in-frame clones and misses some; the assay was immunoSEQ multiplex PCR. The table shows roughly 70,000 clones, with 85% to 95% occurring only once. This specimen consisted of peripheral blood, obtained before pregnancy. These receptors originate from a female donor with multiple sclerosis, enrolled in a pregnancy study. The CDR3 runs from the conserved cysteine through the conserved F or W. A D gene is named only where the DNA matches it firmly. Clone size is stated in some rows and not others, as once, few, many or a class when expanded.

cdr3_length clone_size d_call j_call v_call cdr3_nt cdr3_aa
17 - TRBD1 TRBJ1-1 TRBV27 TGTGCCAGCAGCCCTCTGGGAAAGGGGGCGTGGGACACTGAAGCTTTCTTT CASSPLGKGAWDTEAFF
16 few - TRBJ2-1 TRBV19 TGTGCCAGTAGTAAACCCCGGATGGTAGCTGAGTATGAGCAGTTCTTC CASSKPRMVAEYEQFF
14 - TRBD1 TRBJ2-5 TRBV12-5 TGTGCTAGTGGGGGGGACAGTGGGCAAGAGACCCAGTACTTC CASGGDSGQETQYF
13 - - TRBJ2-7 TRBV4-1 TGCGCCAGCAGCCGTTTGGGGAGCCCCGAGCAGTACTTC CASSRLGSPEQYF
14 - TRBD1 TRBJ1-3 TRBV28 TGTGCCAGCAGCCCAGGGGGATCGGGAAACACCATATATTTT CASSPGGSGNTIYF
15 - - TRBJ1-1 TRBV12-5 TGTGCTAGTGGCCCCTCCGGGACCTCGGGAGTGGAAGCTTTCTTT CASGPSGTSGVEAFF
16 few - TRBJ2-3 TRBV9 TGTGCCAGCAGCGTAGGATCTAGACGATTTCAGGATACGCAGTATTTT CASSVGSRRFQDTQYF
19 - - TRBJ1-5 TRBV21-1 TGTGCCAGCAGCAAAGAAACCGCGTATTGGGCAGATGTATATCAGCCCCAGCATTTT CASSKETAYWADVYQPQHF
14 - TRBD2 TRBJ2-5 TRBV7-3 TGTGCCAGCAGCTTAACGCTGGGGGGGGAGACCCAGTACTTC CASSLTLGGETQYF
11 few - TRBJ2-7 TRBV2 TGTGCCGGGGCGGCAGGGCCCGAGCAGTACTTC CAGAAGPEQYF
15 - - TRBJ1-1 TRBV19 TGTGCCAGTAGTATTGAACAGGGCCCGGGGACTGAAGCTTTCTTT CASSIEQGPGTEAFF
15 - - TRBJ2-3 TRBV21-1 TGTGCCAGCAGCAATTTGGTAGCGACTGCAGATACGCAGTATTTT CASSNLVATADTQYF
15 - - TRBJ1-4 TRBV5-7 TGTGCCAGCAGCTTCGGCAGGGGTGCTAATGAAAAACTGTTTTTT CASSFGRGANEKLFF
14 - - TRBJ2-7 TRBV21-1 TGTGCCAGCTCCCACAGGTCCAATGGCTACGAGCAGTACTTC CASSHRSNGYEQYF